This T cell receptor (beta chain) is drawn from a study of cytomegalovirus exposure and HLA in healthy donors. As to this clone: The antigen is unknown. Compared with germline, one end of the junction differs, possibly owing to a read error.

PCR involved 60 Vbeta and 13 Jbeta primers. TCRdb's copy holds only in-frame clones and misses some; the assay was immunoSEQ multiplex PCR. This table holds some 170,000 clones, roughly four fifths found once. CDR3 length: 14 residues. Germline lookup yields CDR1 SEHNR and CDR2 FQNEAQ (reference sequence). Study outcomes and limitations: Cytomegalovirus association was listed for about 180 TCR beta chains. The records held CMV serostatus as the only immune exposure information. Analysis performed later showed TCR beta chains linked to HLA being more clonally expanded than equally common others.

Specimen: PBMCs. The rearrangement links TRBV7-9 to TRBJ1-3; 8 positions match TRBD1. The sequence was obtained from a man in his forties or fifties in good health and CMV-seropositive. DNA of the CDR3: TGTTCCAGCAGCTTCGACAGGGGTGGAAACACCATATATTTT. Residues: CSSSFDRGGNTIYF.